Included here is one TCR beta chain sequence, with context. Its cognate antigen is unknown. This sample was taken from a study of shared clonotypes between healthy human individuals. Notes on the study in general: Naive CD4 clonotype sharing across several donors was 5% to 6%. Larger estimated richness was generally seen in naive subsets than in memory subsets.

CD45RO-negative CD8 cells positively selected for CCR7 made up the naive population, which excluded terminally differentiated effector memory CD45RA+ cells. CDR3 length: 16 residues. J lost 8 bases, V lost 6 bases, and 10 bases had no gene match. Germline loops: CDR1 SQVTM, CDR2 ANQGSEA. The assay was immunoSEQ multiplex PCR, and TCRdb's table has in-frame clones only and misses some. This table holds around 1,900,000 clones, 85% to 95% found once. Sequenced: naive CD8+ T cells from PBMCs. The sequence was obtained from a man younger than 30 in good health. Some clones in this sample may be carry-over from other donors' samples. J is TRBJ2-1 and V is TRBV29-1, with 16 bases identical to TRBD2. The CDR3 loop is CSVEGLAGGPVDEQFF. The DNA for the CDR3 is TGCAGCGTCGAGGGACTAGCGGGAGGGCCGGTCGATGAGCAGTTCTTC.